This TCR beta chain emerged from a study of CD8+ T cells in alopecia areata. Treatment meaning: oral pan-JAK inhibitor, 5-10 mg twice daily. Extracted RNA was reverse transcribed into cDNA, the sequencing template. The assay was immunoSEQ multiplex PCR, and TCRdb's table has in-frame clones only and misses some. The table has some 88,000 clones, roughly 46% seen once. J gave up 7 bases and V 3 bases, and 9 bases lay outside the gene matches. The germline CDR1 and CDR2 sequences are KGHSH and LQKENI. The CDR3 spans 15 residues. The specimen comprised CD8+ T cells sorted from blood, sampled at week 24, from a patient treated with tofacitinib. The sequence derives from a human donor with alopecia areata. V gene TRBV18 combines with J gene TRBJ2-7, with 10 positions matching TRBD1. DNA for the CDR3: TGTGCCAGCTCACCTTCCGGGACAGGGGTGTGGGAGCAGTACTTC. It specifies CASSPSGTGVWEQYF.